Sequencing of this TCR beta chain was carried out in a study of vaccination and CD4 T cells after COVID-19. Study-wide background: Samples after vaccination came a median 72 days past dose two, ranging 14 to 241.

The Oncomine TCR Beta short-read assay was what sequenced the DNA obtained from cultured CD4+ T cells. TCRdb itself ran the PCR reads through MiXCR, one entry per CDR3 protein. The sample contains approximately 20,000 distinct CDR3 sequences, 56% of which appear only once. Treatment noted: roughly ten-day PBMC culture with coronavirus spike peptide pools or control peptides (ViraFEST assay). After expanding antigen-specific T cells with peptide pools, ViraFEST sequenced their TCRs. This clonotype occurred a few times. Its specificity is not known. The specimen sequenced was CD4+ T cells from blood, cultured in vitro. This TCR came from a human donor who had recovered from COVID-19.

CDR3 loop: CSARRGSGQPQHF. The DNA for the CDR3 is TGCAGTGCTAGGCGGGGGTCGGGCCAGCCCCAGCATTTT. This chain links TRBV20-1 with TRBJ1-5; D may be TRBD1 (5 bases). Germline V gene lookup returns CDR1 DFQATT and CDR2 SNEGSKA (reference sequence). The CDR3 runs 13 residues. V lost 3 bases and J lost 7, with 13 bases in between.